These T cell receptor beta chains were read from a single sample in a study of cytomegalovirus exposure and HLA in healthy donors. Repertoires were generated with immunoSEQ multiplex PCR, while TCRdb's copy carries only in-frame clones and drops some. The table shows 150,000 to 200,000 clones, with roughly 87% occurring only once. The material sequenced was PBMCs. These receptors came from a girl under three years old in good health and CMV-seronegative. CDR3s include the opening cysteine and the closing phenylalanine or tryptophan. Each record gives: V gene, D gene, J gene, CDR3 protein. The D gene is left open where the match is weak.

v_gene: TRBV2
d_gene: -
j_gene: TRBJ1-5
CDR3aa: CASTGSTRSNQPQHF

v_gene: TRBV18
d_gene: TRBD1
j_gene: TRBJ1-1
CDR3aa: CASSSQGVTHTEAFF

v_gene: TRBV6-5
d_gene: TRBD1
j_gene: TRBJ2-1
CDR3aa: CASRPDRYNEQFF

v_gene: TRBV7-6
d_gene: TRBD2
j_gene: TRBJ2-1
CDR3aa: CASSWTSGSYGNEQFF

v_gene: TRBV7-9
d_gene: -
j_gene: TRBJ2-5
CDR3aa: CASSKRHRVLQETQYF

v_gene: TRBV5-6
d_gene: -
j_gene: TRBJ1-5
CDR3aa: CASSLGVGGWNNQPQHF

v_gene: TRBV6-1
d_gene: TRBD1
j_gene: TRBJ2-7
CDR3aa: CASSRGPGQSYEQYF

v_gene: TRBV10-3
d_gene: TRBD2
j_gene: TRBJ2-5
CDR3aa: CAISLGGASETQYF

v_gene: TRBV9
d_gene: TRBD2
j_gene: TRBJ2-3
CDR3aa: CASSGPPGLAGADTQYF

v_gene: TRBV27
d_gene: TRBD2
j_gene: TRBJ2-7
CDR3aa: CASSLLAGGPTYEQYF

v_gene: TRBV2
d_gene: -
j_gene: TRBJ2-1
CDR3aa: CASSTEREQFF

v_gene: TRBV7-2
d_gene: -
j_gene: TRBJ1-2
CDR3aa: CASSLVDSQVGNYGYTF

v_gene: TRBV4-2
d_gene: -
j_gene: TRBJ2-3
CDR3aa: CASSLPGADTQYF

v_gene: TRBV4-1
d_gene: -
j_gene: TRBJ1-2
CDR3aa: CASSQIGRGNYGYTF

v_gene: TRBV4-1
d_gene: TRBD1
j_gene: TRBJ1-4
CDR3aa: CASSQAGTGSEKLFF

v_gene: TRBV5-1
d_gene: TRBD1
j_gene: TRBJ2-7
CDR3aa: CASSFGQEGEQYF

v_gene: TRBV6-6
d_gene: TRBD1
j_gene: TRBJ2-5
CDR3aa: CASNYSTGPKETQYF

v_gene: TRBV2
d_gene: TRBD2
j_gene: TRBJ2-3
CDR3aa: CASRGGGWYDTDTQYF

v_gene: TRBV11-3
d_gene: -
j_gene: TRBJ2-3
CDR3aa: CASSLAFAGGADTQYF

v_gene: TRBV19
d_gene: -
j_gene: TRBJ2-5
CDR3aa: CASSMRQETQYF

v_gene: TRBV5-1
d_gene: -
j_gene: TRBJ2-5
CDR3aa: CASSLMGDQETQYF

v_gene: TRBV10-3
d_gene: TRBD2
j_gene: TRBJ2-1
CDR3aa: CAISESSVWLAGNNEQFF

v_gene: TRBV18
d_gene: -
j_gene: TRBJ2-2
CDR3aa: CASSPVGRPGELFF

v_gene: TRBV6-5
d_gene: -
j_gene: TRBJ2-5
CDR3aa: CASSYSPRQIKETQYF

v_gene: TRBV4-1
d_gene: -
j_gene: TRBJ2-2
CDR3aa: CASSPDTGELFF

v_gene: TRBV13
d_gene: TRBD2
j_gene: TRBJ2-5
CDR3aa: CASSRLAGDQETQYF

v_gene: TRBV9
d_gene: TRBD1
j_gene: TRBJ1-1
CDR3aa: CASSVAAYSGQGNTEAFF

v_gene: TRBV2
d_gene: -
j_gene: TRBJ1-2
CDR3aa: CASSSGQLNYGYTF

v_gene: TRBV6-5
d_gene: TRBD1
j_gene: TRBJ2-7
CDR3aa: CASSYGQGAYEQYF

v_gene: TRBV2
d_gene: TRBD2
j_gene: TRBJ2-1
CDR3aa: CASSESLFAGGFYNEQFF

v_gene: TRBV19
d_gene: TRBD1
j_gene: TRBJ1-2
CDR3aa: CASTPPRRPGGISGYTF

v_gene: TRBV4-2
d_gene: -
j_gene: TRBJ2-1
CDR3aa: CASSLGQPSSYNEQFF

v_gene: TRBV5-1
d_gene: -
j_gene: TRBJ2-3
CDR3aa: CASSHTGPGTDTQYF

v_gene: TRBV29-1
d_gene: TRBD1
j_gene: TRBJ1-1
CDR3aa: CSADRGGNTEAFF

v_gene: TRBV11-2
d_gene: -
j_gene: TRBJ1-1
CDR3aa: CASSLEREGEAFF

v_gene: TRBV25-1
d_gene: TRBD1
j_gene: TRBJ1-2
CDR3aa: CASSDLGTGNYGYTF

v_gene: TRBV5-4
d_gene: -
j_gene: TRBJ2-1
CDR3aa: CASSLSLSSYNEQFF

v_gene: TRBV6-1
d_gene: -
j_gene: TRBJ1-2
CDR3aa: CASSEAFRQIINYGYTF

v_gene: TRBV7-2
d_gene: -
j_gene: TRBJ1-2
CDR3aa: CASSLTDKTYGYTF

v_gene: TRBV5-1
d_gene: -
j_gene: TRBJ2-3
CDR3aa: CASSRGASGTDTQYF

v_gene: TRBV5-1
d_gene: -
j_gene: TRBJ2-7
CDR3aa: CASSLAQGLNEQYF

v_gene: TRBV5-1
d_gene: -
j_gene: TRBJ2-5
CDR3aa: CASLNSPLAIPSQETQYF

v_gene: TRBV6-6
d_gene: TRBD2
j_gene: TRBJ2-1
CDR3aa: CASSYMAGGMNEQFF

v_gene: TRBV5-1
d_gene: TRBD1
j_gene: TRBJ2-7
CDR3aa: CASSRDRETYEQYF

v_gene: TRBV9
d_gene: -
j_gene: TRBJ2-1
CDR3aa: CASSVEGGRRGIYNEQFF

v_gene: TRBV27
d_gene: TRBD1
j_gene: TRBJ2-2
CDR3aa: CASRTQGWNGELFF

v_gene: TRBV27
d_gene: -
j_gene: TRBJ1-2
CDR3aa: CASKTGGGNGYTF

v_gene: TRBV9
d_gene: TRBD1
j_gene: TRBJ1-2
CDR3aa: CASSVGQGLNYGYTF

v_gene: TRBV25-1
d_gene: TRBD1
j_gene: TRBJ2-3
CDR3aa: CASRPGQGSPDTDTQYF

v_gene: TRBV7-2
d_gene: TRBD1
j_gene: TRBJ1-6
CDR3aa: CASRERTGSPLHF

v_gene: TRBV18
d_gene: -
j_gene: TRBJ1-1
CDR3aa: CASSLPLGAPNTEAFF

v_gene: TRBV6-1
d_gene: TRBD1
j_gene: TRBJ2-7
CDR3aa: CASSESDRVYSYEQYF

v_gene: TRBV19
d_gene: TRBD1
j_gene: TRBJ1-4
CDR3aa: CASSTTGGVGKLFF